The rows below give T cell receptor beta chains drawn from one sample of a study of CD8 T cells in Susac syndrome. TCRdb passed the immunoSEQ multiplex PCR reads through MiXCR, listing each CDR3 protein once. Of 250,000 to 350,000 distinct CDR3 sequences in the sample, 90% to 95% were seen once. Sequencing was done on a sample of CD4+ T cells from PBMCs. The source of these receptors is a human donor with multiple sclerosis. The conserved cysteine and the conserved F or W are not part of the CDR3 here. D genes are given only for firm matches.

V gene,D gene,J gene,CDR3 protein
TRBV6-1,NA,TRBJ1-2,ASSEKGGGQTYGYT
TRBV30,NA,TRBJ2-5,AWSYGRYAQY
TRBV5-1,NA,TRBJ1-1,ASSTPGIVGNTEAF
TRBV7-2,NA,TRBJ1-5,ASSLSSGGSQPQH
TRBV15,NA,TRBJ2-2,ATSRDRPGAGGELF
TRBV7-9,TRBD1,TRBJ1-1,ASSPPGRGRKTEAF
TRBV20-1,NA,TRBJ2-5,SAGRGLRETQY
TRBV28,NA,TRBJ2-5,ASSEMETQY
TRBV5-1,NA,TRBJ2-3,ASSLRAGRGTDTQY
TRBV14,NA,TRBJ2-5,ASSLERWGAQY
TRBV20-1,NA,TRBJ1-6,SARVQGSLH
TRBV29-1,NA,TRBJ2-2,SVAGNTGELF
TRBV6-6,TRBD1,TRBJ1-2,ASSYGTVAMGYT
TRBV5-1,NA,TRBJ1-2,ASSPSPESNYGYT
TRBV24-1,NA,TRBJ2-2,ATSDADQGRGELF
TRBV20-1,NA,TRBJ2-3,SAPNRADTQY
TRBV5-1,NA,TRBJ2-2,ASSLYAGAAGELF
TRBV4-1,NA,TRBJ2-5,ASSQDWSWGTQY
TRBV2,NA,TRBJ2-1,ASSPVSSYNEQF
TRBV4-1,TRBD2,TRBJ2-1,ASSRTSGGGSYNEQF